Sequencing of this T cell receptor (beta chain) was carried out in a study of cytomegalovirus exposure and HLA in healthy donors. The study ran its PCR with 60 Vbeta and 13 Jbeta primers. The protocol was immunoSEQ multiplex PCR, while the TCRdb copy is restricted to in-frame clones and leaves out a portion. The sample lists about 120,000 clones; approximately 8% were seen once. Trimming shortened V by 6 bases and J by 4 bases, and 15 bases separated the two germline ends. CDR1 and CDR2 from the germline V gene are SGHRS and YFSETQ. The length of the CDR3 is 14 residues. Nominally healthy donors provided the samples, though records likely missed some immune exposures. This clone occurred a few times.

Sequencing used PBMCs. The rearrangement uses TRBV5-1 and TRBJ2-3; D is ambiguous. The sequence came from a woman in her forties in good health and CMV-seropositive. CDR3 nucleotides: TGCGCCAGCACCTTCTCTGGCATCTCAGATACGCAGTATTTT. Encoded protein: CASTFSGISDTQYF.